The present entry profiles one T cell receptor (beta chain) with its context. No antigen is known for it. These data belong to a study of blood T cells in healthy people across ages. Study-wide results and caveats: A strong correlation between TCR beta diversity and naive T cell percentage was seen. In long-lived donors, naive CD4+ cell counts and diversity exceeded those of aged donors.

Alongside a J-beta primer mix, a sample-barcoded 5' primer served in a second PCR lasting about 7 to 11 cycles. Researchers report that a template-switch adaptor with 12 random nucleotides tagged each cDNA molecule. There were at least 3 million CDR3-containing paired-end reads obtained from each sample. Each CDR3 protein gets one entry after TCRdb re-called the 5' RACE reads with MiXCR. The repertoire holds about 680,000 distinct CDR3 sequences, with around 49% as singletons. The CDR3 is made up of 14 amino acids. The germline CDR1 and CDR2 sequences are MDHEN and SYDVKM. The V gene lost 3 bases and the J gene lost 5 bases, with 12 bases spanning the gap.

The chain carries TRBV28 and TRBJ2-3, with D unclear. What was sequenced was blood. The TCR was taken from a woman aged 55-69 years in good health. As DNA, the CDR3 is TGTGCCAGCAGTTTTAAGCGCCTCAGAGATACGCAGTATTTT. As protein: CASSFKRLRDTQYF.